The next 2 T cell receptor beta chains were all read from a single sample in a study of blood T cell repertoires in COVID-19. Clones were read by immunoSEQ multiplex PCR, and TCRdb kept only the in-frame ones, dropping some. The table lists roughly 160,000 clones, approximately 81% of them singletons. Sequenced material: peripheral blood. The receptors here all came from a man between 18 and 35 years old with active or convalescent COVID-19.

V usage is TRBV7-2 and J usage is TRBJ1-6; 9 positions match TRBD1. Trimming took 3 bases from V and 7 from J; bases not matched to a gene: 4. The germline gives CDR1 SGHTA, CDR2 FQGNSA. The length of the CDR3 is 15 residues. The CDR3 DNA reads TGTGCCAGCAGCTTGAGGGACAGGGAAAATTCACCCCTCCACTTT. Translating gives CASSLRDRENSPLHF.

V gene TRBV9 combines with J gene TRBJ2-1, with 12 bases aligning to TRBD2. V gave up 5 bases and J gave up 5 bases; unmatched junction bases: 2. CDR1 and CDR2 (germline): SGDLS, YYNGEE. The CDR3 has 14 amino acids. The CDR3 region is CASSRTSGNNEQFF. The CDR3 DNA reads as TGTGCCAGCAGTCGGACTAGCGGGAACAATGAGCAGTTCTTC.